The 18 T cell receptor beta chains given below trace back to one sample, sequenced in a study of blood T cells in healthy people across ages. Through a sample-barcoded 5' primer and a J-beta primer mix, a second PCR was run for roughly 6 to 12 cycles. Via MiXCR, TCRdb re-called the 5' RACE reads, giving one row per CDR3 protein. The top ten clones hold around 11% of a sample with roughly 1.6 million distinct CDR3 sequences, about 32% of them seen once. Material: blood. Receptors were obtained from a woman aged 25 to 39 in good health.

This clonotype has more than one count but fewer than ten. The chain uses TRBV20-1 and TRBJ2-7, with 8 bases identical to TRBD1. From germline, CDR1 is DFQATT and CDR2 SNEGSKA (reference sequence). The V segment lost 3 bases and the J segment 5 bases; nucleotides outside the gene matches: 9. This CDR3 is built from 14 residues. The CDR3 is CSARSRQGTHEQYF. The CDR3 coding sequence is TGCAGTGCTAGGAGCCGACAGGGGACCCACGAGCAGTACTTC.

This chain uses TRBV10-3 with TRBJ2-3; D call uncertain. Trimming shortened V by 10 bases and J by 6 bases, and 14 bases separated the two germline ends. CDR1 is ENHRY, CDR2 SYGVKD, per germline. The CDR3 length is 12 residues. CDR3 DNA sequence: TGTGCCACCCTCGAGATTGGGGATACGCAGTATTTT. Amino acid sequence: CATLEIGDTQYF.

This clonotype was seen at least ten times. V is TRBV25-1 and J is TRBJ2-7, with D perhaps given as TRBD1 or TRBD2 (5 bases each). This CDR3 has 14 residues. V was shortened by 4 bases and J by 2 bases, with 12 bases between the two germline ends. The germline CDR1 and CDR2 sequences are MGHDK and SYGVNS. The CDR3 reads CASSGDRGTYEQYF. In DNA, the CDR3 is TGTGCCAGCAGTGGGGACCGAGGGACCTACGAGCAGTACTTC.

This clonotype was counted only a few times. This chain links TRBV9 with TRBJ2-7, with 7 bases matching TRBD1. This CDR3 region has 15 residues. J was trimmed by 2 bases and V by 2 bases; bases with no gene match: 7. Germline CDR1 reads SGDLS; CDR2 reads YYNGEE. The DNA for the CDR3 is TGTGCCAGCAGCGTCGGGACAGACACAACCTACGAGCAGTACTTC. It codes for CASSVGTDTTYEQYF.

The DNA for the CDR3 is TGTGCCAGCGTTATGGGACTAGCGGGAGGGAAGGGGACCTACAATGAGCAGTTCTTC. As protein: CASVMGLAGGKGTYNEQFF. The chain links TRBV3-1 to TRBJ2-1; 16 bases fit TRBD2. The germline CDR1 and CDR2 sequences are LGHDT and YNNKEL (reference sequence). This CDR3 has 19 amino acids. V was clipped by 8 bases and J by 2 bases; unmatched bases: 12.

The chain combines TRBV20-1 with TRBJ2-5; 7 bases line up with TRBD2. This CDR3 is 15 amino acids long. From germline, CDR1 is DFQATT and CDR2 SNEGSKA (reference sequence). The J segment lost 4 bases and the V segment lost 0 bases, leaving 8 bases of the junction unmatched. The CDR3 sequence is CSARDIMGGIETQYF. CDR3 DNA: TGCAGTGCTAGAGATATAATGGGAGGGATAGAGACCCAGTACTTC.

The V and J genes are TRBV5-6 and TRBJ2-1, with D unresolved. The J call is doubtful: the DNA matches TRBJ2-7 better. The CDR3 consists of 14 residues. The germline V gene encodes CDR1 SGHDT and CDR2 YYEEEE. The CDR3 spells CASSFRVLPDEQYF. CDR3 nucleotides: TGTGCCAGCAGCTTTCGGGTACTACCGGACGAGCAGTACTTC.

This clonotype appeared a few times. In DNA form, the CDR3 reads TGTGCCAGCAGCTTTCCGGCCCGGGACAGCACCTACGAGCAGTACTTC. It codes for CASSFPARDSTYEQYF. V gene TRBV11-2 combines with J gene TRBJ2-7; 7 bases are shared with TRBD1. This CDR3 region has 16 residues. The germline V gene encodes CDR1 SGHAT and CDR2 FQNNGV. With V trimmed by 3 bases and J by 2 bases, 10 bases remained unmatched.

This clonotype was observed a handful of times. This chain joins TRBV9 and TRBJ1-2, with 9 bases that match TRBD1. The CDR3 length is 15 residues. Germline V CDR1 and CDR2: SGDLS, YYNGEE. With 4 bases clipped from V and 6 bases from J, the junction kept 10 bases outside the gene matches. The DNA of the CDR3 is TGTGCCAGCAGCTTCGGGACAGGGAACTTGAATGGCTACACCTTC. This encodes CASSFGTGNLNGYTF.

The chain employs TRBV6-1 and TRBJ1-2; 9 positions match TRBD1. J lost 2 bases, V lost 6 bases, and 10 bases had no gene match. CDR1 and CDR2 (germline): MNHNS, SASEGT. The CDR3 spans 16 residues. In DNA, the CDR3 is TGTGCCAGCAGCTGGACAGGGGTATTTTCGAACTATGGCTACACCTTC. Amino acids: CASSWTGVFSNYGYTF.

This sequence joins TRBV4-1 and TRBJ1-1; 8 bases align to TRBD1. Germline V lookup: CDR1 MGHRA, CDR2 YSYEKL. V was pared by 4 bases and J by 5 bases, with 9 bases of the junction left unmatched. CDR3 length equals 15 residues. The DNA of the CDR3 is TGCGCCAGCAGCCGGGGACAGGACCGAAAGACTGAAGCTTTCTTT. Translated: CASSRGQDRKTEAFF.

The V and J genes are TRBV2 and TRBJ2-1, with TRBD1 matching over 7 bases. V trimming: 6 bases; J trimming: 2 bases; junction bases outside the gene matches: 7. The CDR3 sequence is 15 residues long. Germline V CDR1 and CDR2: SNHLY, FYNNEI. The CDR3 is CASRRQGPTYNEQFF. CDR3 DNA: TGTGCCAGCAGAAGACAGGGCCCTACCTACAATGAGCAGTTCTTC.

The rearrangement uses TRBV10-3 and TRBJ2-3; D may correspond to TRBD1 or TRBD2 (6 bases each). The CDR3 has 15 residues. The V gene lost 4 bases and the J gene lost 0 bases, with 11 bases spanning the gap. Germline V lookup: CDR1 ENHRY, CDR2 SYGVKD. The DNA of the CDR3 is TGTGCCATCAGTGGGCGGGACACTAGCACAGATACGCAGTATTTT. It is translated as CAISGRDTSTDTQYF.

The sample holds a few counts of this clonotype. The rearrangement joins TRBV4-1 to TRBJ1-5; D ambiguous. The CDR3 extends over 15 amino acids. Germline lookup yields CDR1 MGHRA and CDR2 YSYEKL. Trimming cost V 1 base and J 0 bases, with 7 bases left between them. The CDR3 DNA reads TGCGCCAGCAGCCAAGCAGACCATAGCAATCAGCCCCAGCATTTT. This translates into CASSQADHSNQPQHF.

V and J are TRBV3-1 and TRBJ1-6; TRBD1 is a possible D gene (5 bases). Germline CDR1 is LGHDT and CDR2 is YNNKEL (reference sequence). Trimming removed 4 bases from V and 7 bases from J, with 17 bases in between. The CDR3 totals 16 residues. The CDR3 loop is CASSRPPGTANSPLHF. The DNA for the CDR3 is TGTGCCAGCAGCCGGCCCCCCGGGACGGCAAATTCACCCCTCCACTTT.

The J gene is TRBJ2-3, the V gene TRBV20-1, with D unresolved. Between the trimmed V and J ends, which lost 4 bases and 0 bases, there was a span of 14 bases. Germline CDR1 DFQATT, CDR2 SNEGSKA (reference sequence). The CDR3 is 15 residues long. CDR3 residues: CSATSFDGSTDTQYF. The DNA for the CDR3 is TGCAGTGCTACCAGCTTTGACGGTAGCACAGATACGCAGTATTTT.

In its sample, this clonotype was seen a few times. The V gene is TRBV5-1, the J gene TRBJ2-5, with TRBD2 identical over 13 bases. The CDR3 is made up of 16 amino acids. CDR1 SGHRS and CDR2 YFSETQ come from the germline V gene. V shed 4 bases, J shed 5 bases, and the junction held 8 bases outside the gene matches. In DNA, the CDR3 is TGCGCCAGCAGCACCGGGACTAGCGGGGCGAGGGAGACCCAGTACTTC. Its translation: CASSTGTSGARETQYF. Supplemented by reference TRBV5-1 and TRBJ2-5, the full variable domain reads KAGVTQTPRYLIKTRGQQVTLSCSPISGHRSVSWYQQTPGQGLQFLFEYFSETQRNKGNFPGRFSGRQFSNSRSEMNVSTLELGDSALYLCASSTGTSGARETQYFGPGTRLLVL.

This clonotype turned up a few times. The CDR3 spells CSAGGGAGAAKNIQYF. As DNA, the CDR3 is TGCAGTGCTGGGGGTGGAGCGGGAGCAGCCAAAAACATTCAGTACTTC. The chain uses TRBV20-1 and TRBJ2-4, with TRBD2 matching over 8 bases. CDR3 length: 16 residues. Germline V gives CDR1 DFQATT, CDR2 SNEGSKA (reference sequence). The ends lost 5 bases at V and 0 bases at J; junction bases unmatched: 9.